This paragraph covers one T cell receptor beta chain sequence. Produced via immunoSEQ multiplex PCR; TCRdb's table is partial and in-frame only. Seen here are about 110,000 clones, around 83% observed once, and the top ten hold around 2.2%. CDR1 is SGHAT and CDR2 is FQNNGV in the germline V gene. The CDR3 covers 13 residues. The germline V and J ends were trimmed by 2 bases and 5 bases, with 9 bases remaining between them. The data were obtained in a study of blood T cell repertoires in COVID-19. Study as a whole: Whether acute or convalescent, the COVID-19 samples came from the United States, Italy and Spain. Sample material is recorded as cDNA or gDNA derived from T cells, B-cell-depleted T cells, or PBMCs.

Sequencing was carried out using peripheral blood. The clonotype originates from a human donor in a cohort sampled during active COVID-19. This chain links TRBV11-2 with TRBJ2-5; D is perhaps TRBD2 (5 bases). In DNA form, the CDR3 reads TGTGCCAGCAGCTTAACTAGTTGGGAGACCCAGTACTTC. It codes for CASSLTSWETQYF.